The rows below give T cell receptor beta chains drawn from one sample of a study of T cell repertoires in cytomegalovirus infection. These receptors are not linked to any known antigen. MiXCR was run by TCRdb on the reads, yielding one entry per CDR3 protein. The sample contains roughly 700,000 distinct CDR3 sequences, roughly 33% of which appear only once. Source: cultured PBMCs, taken from culture after CMV antigen stimulation. Source of these receptors: a human donor in good health (CMV status not recorded). Some clones in this sample may be carry-over from other donors' samples. The conserved cysteine and the conserved F or W are not part of the CDR3 here. The order of the fields is J gene, V gene, CDR3 protein.

J: TRBJ1-2
V: TRBV7-2
CDR3: ASSSLTGSDGYT

J: TRBJ2-5
V: TRBV20-1
CDR3: SALRGDQETQY

J: TRBJ2-1
V: TRBV7-2
CDR3: ASSPTSTSEQF

J: TRBJ2-3
V: TRBV6-1
CDR3: ACARTGGGDTQY

J: TRBJ2-1
V: TRBV5-1
CDR3: ASSLASGTGGEQF

J: TRBJ2-1
V: TRBV7-8
CDR3: ASSIQGVLSSYNEQF

J: TRBJ2-7
V: TRBV7-6
CDR3: ASSQALDTYEQY

J: TRBJ1-5
V: TRBV4-1
CDR3: ASSQAGTGWSNQPQH

J: TRBJ1-2
V: TRBV7-2
CDR3: ASSSWTGGAGYT

J: TRBJ2-1
V: TRBV6-6
CDR3: ASSPPTSGTYNEQF

J: TRBJ2-1
V: TRBV7-2
CDR3: ASSLEEREWNEQF

J: TRBJ1-3
V: TRBV5-1
CDR3: ASSTDSSGNTIY

J: TRBJ2-7
V: TRBV7-2
CDR3: ASQSWGVPTYEQY

J: TRBJ1-4
V: TRBV7-2
CDR3: ASSPAGIGGEKLF

J: TRBJ2-3
V: TRBV5-4
CDR3: ASSLASGGQDTQY

J: TRBJ2-1
V: TRBV7-2
CDR3: ASSLSSRVATYNEQF

J: TRBJ2-1
V: TRBV6-2/TRBV6-3
CDR3: ASSPTRAGRQF

J: TRBJ2-5
V: TRBV12-5
CDR3: ASGLGARPKEETQY

J: TRBJ2-7
V: TRBV7-6
CDR3: ASSLPRTGPYEQY

J: TRBJ1-2
V: TRBV6-2/TRBV6-3
CDR3: ATHSEIYGYT

J: TRBJ2-3
V: TRBV5-4
CDR3: ASSRFAGSGGTDTQY

J: TRBJ1-1
V: TRBV6-1
CDR3: ASTPGQGFATEAF

J: TRBJ1-1
V: TRBV29-1
CDR3: STNTEAF

J: TRBJ2-7
V: TRBV18
CDR3: ASSSPEGDYEQY

J: TRBJ2-1
V: TRBV27
CDR3: ASRLDSSYNEQF

J: TRBJ2-3
V: TRBV6-6
CDR3: ASSYTGGGPGGRPTDTQY

J: TRBJ2-7
V: TRBV20-1
CDR3: SATTGYEQY

J: TRBJ2-3
V: TRBV20-1
CDR3: SASVSGGTPDTQY

J: TRBJ2-5
V: TRBV4-1
CDR3: ASSQDRRRQETQY

J: TRBJ2-7
V: TRBV30
CDR3: AWSVRGSGVEQY

J: TRBJ2-3
V: TRBV7-2
CDR3: ASSPVRGGSTDTQY

J: TRBJ2-1
V: TRBV7-6
CDR3: ASSLARRPKYNEQF

J: TRBJ2-1
V: TRBV5-4
CDR3: ASSARTGSVSYNEQF

J: TRBJ2-7
V: TRBV12-5
CDR3: ASGLAPTGFEQY

J: TRBJ2-3
V: TRBV7-8
CDR3: ACREGFTDTQY

J: TRBJ2-7
V: TRBV19
CDR3: ASSMTHMGRYEQY

J: TRBJ2-7
V: TRBV20-1
CDR3: SAVAGTEQY

J: TRBJ2-1
V: TRBV5-1
CDR3: ASSLAVKGSGRESSYNEQF

J: TRBJ1-5
V: TRBV7-2
CDR3: ASGSSNQPQH

J: TRBJ2-2
V: TRBV2
CDR3: ASRPRAGGTGELF

J: TRBJ2-7
V: TRBV19
CDR3: ASSKSRAREQY